The 5 T cell receptor beta chains listed next were all sequenced from one sample in a study of T cell clonality in common variable immunodeficiency. Profiled with immunoSEQ multiplex PCR; TCRdb holds only in-frame clones, not every one. The sample presents tens of thousands of clones, none singletons. The sample consisted of peripheral blood mononuclear cells. These receptors were obtained from a person aged 18 to 75 in good health.

This clone was counted a few times. Read data end 3 residues before the CDR3 end; the end is taken from the germline J gene. The rearrangement uses TRBV7-6 and TRBJ1-1, with D unclear. The CDR3 runs to 14 residues. Per the germline V gene, CDR1 is SGHVS and CDR2 is FNYEAQ. Trimming stripped 5 bases from V and 1 base from J, with 11 bases between. CDR3 bases read: TGTGCCAGCAGCCCGGGTTTGACGAACACTGAA. As protein: CASSPGLTNTE. From start to end, the CDR3 is CASSPGLTNTEAFF.

This clone was counted many times. CDR3 DNA, as far as it was read: TGTGCCAGCAGCTTTAGCGGGGGGTCGGATACG. Amino acids: CASSFSGGSDT. The full CDR3 protein reads CASSFSGGSDTQYF. V usage is TRBV11-2 and J usage is TRBJ2-3, with 10 positions matching TRBD2. The CDR3 end is not reached by the read, which stops 3 residues before it; the germline J gene fills it in. CDR1 is SGHAT, CDR2 FQNNGV, per germline. V was pared by 3 bases and J by 6 bases, with 3 bases of the junction left unmatched. The CDR3 loop spans 14 amino acids.

This clone has ten or more counts. Sequencing ends 3 residues short of the CDR3 end; the germline J gene provides the rest. This CDR3 is also generated by other DNA sequences in the sample. The chain couples TRBV5-1 to TRBJ1-2, with TRBD1 as a possible D gene (6 bases). Germline V CDR1 and CDR2: SGHRS, YFSETQ. The CDR3 consists of 11 residues. Incomplete CDR3 DNA: TGCGCCAGCGGGGACAAACAAACC. This gives the protein CASGDKQT. Given in full, the CDR3 is CASGDKQTYTF.

This clone was seen more than once but under ten times. The read finishes 3 residues shy of the CDR3 end, and the germline J gene is used to complete it. The V gene is TRBV30, the J gene TRBJ1-1, with D tentatively TRBD1 (5 bases). With 2 bases removed from V and 7 bases from J, the gap between germline ends came to 11 bases. The CDR3 spans 12 residues. The germline V gene encodes CDR1 GTSNPN and CDR2 SVGIG (reference sequence). The CDR3 DNA, read in part, is TGTGCCTGGAGTACCGGAGACAGTGAA. The encoded protein is CAWSTGDSE. In full, the CDR3 reads CAWSTGDSEAFF.

This clone was detected many times. The CDR3 end falls 3 residues outside the read, so it is completed with the germline J gene. This sequence joins TRBV20-1 and TRBJ1-1; 7 positions match TRBD1. V was pared by 1 base and J by 4 bases, with 6 bases of the junction left unmatched. Germline-derived CDR1 and CDR2 are DFQATT and SNEGSKA (reference sequence). The CDR3 runs to 14 residues. CDR3 in amino acids: CSARVSGQATEAFF. The DNA read from the CDR3 is TGCAGTGCTAGAGTGTCCGGACAGGCCACTGAA.